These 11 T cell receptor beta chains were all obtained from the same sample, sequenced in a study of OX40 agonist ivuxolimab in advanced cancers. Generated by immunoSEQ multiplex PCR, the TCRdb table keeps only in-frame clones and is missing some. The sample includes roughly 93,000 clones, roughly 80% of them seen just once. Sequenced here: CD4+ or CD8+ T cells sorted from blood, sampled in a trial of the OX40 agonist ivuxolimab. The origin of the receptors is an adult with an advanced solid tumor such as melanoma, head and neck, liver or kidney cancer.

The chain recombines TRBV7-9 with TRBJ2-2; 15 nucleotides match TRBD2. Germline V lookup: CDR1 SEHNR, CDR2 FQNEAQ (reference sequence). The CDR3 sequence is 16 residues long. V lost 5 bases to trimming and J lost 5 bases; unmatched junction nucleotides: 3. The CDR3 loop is CASSEGLAGGTGELFF. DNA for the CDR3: TGTGCCAGCAGCGAGGGACTAGCGGGAGGAACCGGGGAGCTGTTTTTT.

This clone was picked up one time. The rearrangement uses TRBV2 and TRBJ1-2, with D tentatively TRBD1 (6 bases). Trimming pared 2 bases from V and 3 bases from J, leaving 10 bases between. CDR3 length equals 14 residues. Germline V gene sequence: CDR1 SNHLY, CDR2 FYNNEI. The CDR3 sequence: CASSETGTHYGYTF. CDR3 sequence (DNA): TGTGCCAGCAGTGAAACAGGGACCCACTATGGCTACACCTTC.

The CDR3 loop is CASPPGARTDTQYF. DNA of the CDR3: TGTGCCAGCCCCCCGGGGGCCCGCACAGATACGCAGTATTTT. The chain couples TRBV14 to TRBJ2-3; D assignment may be TRBD1 or TRBD2 (6 bases each). The germline CDR1 and CDR2 sequences are SGHDN and FVKESK. V was shortened by 8 bases and J by 1 base, with 13 bases between the two germline ends. This CDR3 contains 14 residues.

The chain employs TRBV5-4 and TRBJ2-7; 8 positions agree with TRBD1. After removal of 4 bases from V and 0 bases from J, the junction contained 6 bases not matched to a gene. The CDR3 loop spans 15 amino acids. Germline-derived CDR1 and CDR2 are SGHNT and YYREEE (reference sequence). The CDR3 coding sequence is TGTGCCAGCAGCCCGGACAGGGCCGGCTCCTACGAGCAGTACTTC. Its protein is CASSPDRAGSYEQYF.

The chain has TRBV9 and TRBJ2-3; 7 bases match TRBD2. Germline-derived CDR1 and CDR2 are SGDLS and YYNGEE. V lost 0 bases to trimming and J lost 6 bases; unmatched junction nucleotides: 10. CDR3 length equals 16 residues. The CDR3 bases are TGTGCCAGCAGCGTAGGGGTGGGAGGGCCCTCGGATACGCAGTATTTT. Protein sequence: CASSVGVGGPSDTQYF.

The CDR3 protein is CASSQDARGREQYF. The CDR3, as DNA: TGCGCCAGCAGCCAAGACGCTCGGGGGAGGGAGCAGTACTTC. The chain uses TRBV4-1 and TRBJ2-7; the D gene is possibly TRBD2 (6 bases). This CDR3 is 14 amino acids long. Trimming took 0 bases from V and 7 from J, leaving 13 bases between them. Germline assignment: CDR1 MGHRA and CDR2 YSYEKL.

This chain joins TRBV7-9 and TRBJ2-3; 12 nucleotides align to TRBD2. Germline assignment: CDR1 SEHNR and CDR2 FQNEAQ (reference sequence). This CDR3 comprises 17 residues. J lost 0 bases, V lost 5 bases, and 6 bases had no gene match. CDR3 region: CASSIRTSGASTDTQYF. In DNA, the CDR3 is TGTGCCAGCAGCATCCGGACTAGCGGGGCAAGCACAGATACGCAGTATTTT.

CDR3 in amino acids: CASSLEASGRAEQFF. The CDR3 nucleotides read TGTGCCAGCAGCTTAGAGGCTAGCGGGAGGGCTGAGCAGTTCTTC. The chain combines TRBV11-2 with TRBJ2-1; 12 bases agree with TRBD2. Germline lookup yields CDR1 SGHAT and CDR2 FQNNGV. This CDR3 is built from 15 residues. J lost 9 bases, V lost 0 bases, and 3 bases had no gene match.

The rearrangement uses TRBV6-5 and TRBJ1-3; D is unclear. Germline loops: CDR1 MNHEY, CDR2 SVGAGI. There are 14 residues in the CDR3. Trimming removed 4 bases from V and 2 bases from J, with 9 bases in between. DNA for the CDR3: TGTGCCAGCAGTTCCCGGTCTGCTGGAAACACCATATATTTT. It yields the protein CASSSRSAGNTIYF.

The CDR3 reads CASSLGDRGRNEQFF. The CDR3 DNA is TGTGCCAGCAGCTTAGGGGACAGGGGGCGGAATGAGCAGTTCTTC. This chain connects TRBV7-2 to TRBJ2-1; 12 nucleotides line up with TRBD1. Per germline, CDR1 SGHTA and CDR2 FQGNSA. This CDR3 spans 15 amino acids. The V gene end was trimmed by 1 base and the J gene end by 7 bases; junction bases not matched to a gene: 2.

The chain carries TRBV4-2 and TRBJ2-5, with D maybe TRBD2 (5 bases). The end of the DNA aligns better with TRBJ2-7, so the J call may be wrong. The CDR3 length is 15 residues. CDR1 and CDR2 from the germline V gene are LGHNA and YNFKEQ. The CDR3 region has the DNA TGTGCCAGCAGCCAATCTACGTTCGGGGCCTACGAGCAGTACTTC. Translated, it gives CASSQSTFGAYEQYF.